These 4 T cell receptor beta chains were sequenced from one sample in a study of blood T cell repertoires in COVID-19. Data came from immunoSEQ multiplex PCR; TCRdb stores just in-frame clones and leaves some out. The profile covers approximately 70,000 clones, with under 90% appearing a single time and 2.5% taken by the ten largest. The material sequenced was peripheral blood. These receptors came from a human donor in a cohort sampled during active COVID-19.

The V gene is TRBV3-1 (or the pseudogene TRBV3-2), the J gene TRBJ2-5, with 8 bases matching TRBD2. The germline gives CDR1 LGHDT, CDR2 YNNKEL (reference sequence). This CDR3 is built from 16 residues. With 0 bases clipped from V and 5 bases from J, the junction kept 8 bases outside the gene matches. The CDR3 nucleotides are TGTGCCAGCAGCCAAGATCCAGCGGGAGATGTGGAGACCCAGTACTTC. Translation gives CASSQDPAGDVETQYF.

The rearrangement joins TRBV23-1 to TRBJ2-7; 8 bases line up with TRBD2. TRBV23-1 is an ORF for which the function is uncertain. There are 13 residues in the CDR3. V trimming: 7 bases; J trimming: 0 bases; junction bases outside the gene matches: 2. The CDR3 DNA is TGCGCCAGCAAACTAGCGGACTCCTACGAGCAGTACTTC. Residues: CASKLADSYEQYF.

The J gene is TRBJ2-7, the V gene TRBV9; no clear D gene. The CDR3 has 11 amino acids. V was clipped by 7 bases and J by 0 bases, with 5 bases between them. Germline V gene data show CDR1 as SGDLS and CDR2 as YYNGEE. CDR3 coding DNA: TGTGCCAGCGATAGCTCCTACGAGCAGTACTTC. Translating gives CASDSSYEQYF.

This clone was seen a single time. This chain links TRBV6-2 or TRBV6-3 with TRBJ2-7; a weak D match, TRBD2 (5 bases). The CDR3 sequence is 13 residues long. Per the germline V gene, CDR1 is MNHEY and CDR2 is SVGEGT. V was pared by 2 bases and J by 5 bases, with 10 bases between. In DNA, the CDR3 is TGTGCCAGCAGTTACCAATGGCGGGACGAGCAGTACTTC. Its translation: CASSYQWRDEQYF.